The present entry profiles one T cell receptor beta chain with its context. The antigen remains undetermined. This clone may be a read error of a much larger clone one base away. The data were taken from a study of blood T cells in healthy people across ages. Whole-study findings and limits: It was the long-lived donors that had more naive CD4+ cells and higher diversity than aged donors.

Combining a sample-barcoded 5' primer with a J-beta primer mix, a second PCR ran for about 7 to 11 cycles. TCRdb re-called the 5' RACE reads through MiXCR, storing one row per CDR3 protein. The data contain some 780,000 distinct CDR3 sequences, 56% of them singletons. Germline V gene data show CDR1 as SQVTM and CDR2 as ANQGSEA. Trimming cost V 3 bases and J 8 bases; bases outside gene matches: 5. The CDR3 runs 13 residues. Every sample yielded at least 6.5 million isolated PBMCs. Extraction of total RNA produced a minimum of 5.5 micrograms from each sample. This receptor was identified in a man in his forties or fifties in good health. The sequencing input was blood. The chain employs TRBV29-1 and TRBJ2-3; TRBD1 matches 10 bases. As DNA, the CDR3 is TGCAGCGTTGACGGGACAGGGGAAGGTACGCAGTATTTT. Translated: CSVDGTGEGTQYF.